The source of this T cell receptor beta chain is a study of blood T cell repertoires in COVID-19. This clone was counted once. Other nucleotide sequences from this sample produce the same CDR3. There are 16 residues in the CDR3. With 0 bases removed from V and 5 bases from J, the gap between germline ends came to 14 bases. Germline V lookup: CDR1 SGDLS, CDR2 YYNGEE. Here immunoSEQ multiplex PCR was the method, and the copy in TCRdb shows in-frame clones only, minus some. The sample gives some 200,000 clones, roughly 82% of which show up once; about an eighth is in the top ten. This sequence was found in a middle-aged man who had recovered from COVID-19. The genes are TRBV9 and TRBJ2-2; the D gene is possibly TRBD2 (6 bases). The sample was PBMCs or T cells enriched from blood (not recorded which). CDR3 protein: CASSVGGGPGTGELFF. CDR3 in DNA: TGTGCCAGCAGCGTAGGTGGAGGGCCGGGGACCGGGGAGCTGTTTTTT.